Only one count was recorded for the clone carrying this T cell receptor (beta chain). No antigen is known for it. Autologous stem cell transplantation was followed by relapse in every patient, and brentuximab vedotin exposure varied. Assay used: immunoSEQ multiplex PCR; TCRdb lists only in-frame clones, some missing. The sample lists around 12,000 clones; around 74% were seen once. The germline V gene has CDR1 SGHRS and CDR2 YFSETQ. Trimming cost V 1 base and J 4 bases; bases outside gene matches: 3. This CDR3 region has 16 residues. This sample was included in a study of PD-1 blockade in classical Hodgkin lymphoma. Findings and caveats of the study: At baseline, newly diagnosed patients reportedly showed less TCR diversity than healthy donors. Whereas CD4+ TCR diversity had risen significantly by C4D1, CD8+ TCR diversity had not.

The chain combines TRBV5-1 with TRBJ1-4; TRBD1 matches 11 bases. The sample was peripheral blood mononuclear cells (PBMCs), taken at baseline. The TCR sequence derives from a human donor with classical Hodgkin lymphoma. CDR3 sequence (DNA): TGCGCCAGCAGCTTGTTCGGGACAGGGGGTAATGAAAAACTGTTTTTT. This translates into CASSLFGTGGNEKLFF.